One and the same sample provided the 29 T cell receptor beta chains below, sequenced in a study of CD8+ T cells in alopecia areata. Following RNA extraction, reverse transcription yielded cDNA that acted as the sequencing template. The protocol was immunoSEQ multiplex PCR, while the TCRdb copy is restricted to in-frame clones and leaves out a portion. This sample yields hundreds of thousands of clones, of which roughly 60% are seen a single time; less than 2% belongs to the top ten. As to treatment: oral pan-JAK inhibitor, 5-10 mg twice daily. The material was CD4+ T cells sorted from blood, obtained at week 24, from a patient treated with tofacitinib. These TCRs come from a human donor with alopecia areata.

This clone was recorded a few times. This chain connects TRBV11-2 to TRBJ1-6, with 7 nucleotides matching TRBD1. V shed 5 bases and J 8 bases; nucleotides not matched to a gene: 9. This CDR3 is built from 15 residues. CDR1 is SGHAT, CDR2 FQNNGV, per germline. In DNA form, the CDR3 reads TGTGCCAGCAGCCCGAGCAACAGGGGTTATTCACCCCTCCACTTT. The encoded protein is CASSPSNRGYSPLHF.

V is TRBV14 and J is TRBJ1-6; unclear D gene. The CDR3 is made up of 16 amino acids. V was cut by 2 bases and J by 8 bases, with 16 bases left in between. CDR1 and CDR2 from the germline V gene are SGHDN and FVKESK. For the CDR3, the DNA is TGTGCCAGCAGCCAACGCCTGGTACTGGGAGATTCACCCCTCCACTTT. Protein product: CASSQRLVLGDSPLHF.

This clone occurred a few times. The V call is TRBV6-5, the J call TRBJ2-1, with 8 bases identical to TRBD2. The CDR3 runs to 15 residues. The germline V gene has CDR1 MNHEY and CDR2 SVGAGI. The V gene end was trimmed by 10 bases and the J gene end by 4 bases; junction bases not matched to a gene: 12. CDR3 DNA: TGTGCCACAAGGGCCGGGACTAGTTCGTACAATGAGCAGTTCTTC. Protein product: CATRAGTSSYNEQFF.

The chain has TRBV20-1 and TRBJ2-1; TRBD2 matches at 7 bases. Germline CDR1 DFQATT, CDR2 SNEGSKA (reference sequence). J gave up 14 bases and V 0 bases, and 4 bases lay outside the gene matches. This CDR3 region has 11 residues. The CDR3 coding sequence is TGCAGTGCTAGAGAATCTGGACTAGAGTTCTTC. This gives the protein CSARESGLEFF.

The V call is TRBV9, the J call TRBJ1-2, with D possibly being TRBD1 (6 bases). The length of the CDR3 is 14 residues. Germline lookup yields CDR1 SGDLS and CDR2 YYNGEE. V lost 0 bases to trimming and J lost 4 bases, with 10 bases between them. Here the CDR3 reads CASSVDREGYGYTF. The CDR3 region has the DNA TGTGCCAGCAGCGTAGACAGGGAGGGCTATGGCTACACCTTC.

The chain uses TRBV28 and TRBJ2-7; TRBD1 matches at 8 bases. The germline V gene has CDR1 MDHEN and CDR2 SYDVKM. V shed 6 bases and J 9 bases; nucleotides not matched to a gene: 10. The CDR3 sequence is 13 residues long. The CDR3 bases are TGTGCCAGCAGCCCGGACAGGGTCCTGGGGCAGTACTTC. It translates to CASSPDRVLGQYF.

The genes are TRBV2 and TRBJ1-2; D unclear. Germline CDR1 reads SNHLY; CDR2 reads FYNNEI. CDR3 length: 14 amino acids. Trimming shortened V by 3 bases and J by 4 bases, and 12 bases separated the two germline ends. The CDR3 bases are TGTGCCAGCAGTGATCGTCGGACTGTCTATGGCTACACCTTC. Its protein is CASSDRRTVYGYTF.

The V call is TRBV27, the J call TRBJ2-5; 13 bases map to TRBD2. The CDR3 is made up of 15 amino acids. V lost 7 bases to trimming and J lost 5 bases; unmatched junction nucleotides: 7. The germline CDR1 and CDR2 sequences are MNHEY and SMNVEV (reference sequence). The CDR3 region has the DNA TGTGCCAGCAAAACGGGACTAGCGGGGTCCGAGACCCAGTACTTC. Residues: CASKTGLAGSETQYF.

The V call is TRBV7-2, the J call TRBJ2-4; 11 bases map to TRBD1. Germline values: CDR1 SGHTA, CDR2 FQGNSA. J lost 6 bases, V lost 5 bases, and 6 bases had no gene match. The CDR3 is 15 amino acids. The DNA for the CDR3 is TGTGCCAGCAGCACGCGGACAGGGGGCCTAAACATTCAGTACTTC. Translating gives CASSTRTGGLNIQYF. The whole variable domain, filled in from reference TRBV7-2 and TRBJ2-4, reads GAGVSQSPSNKVTEKGKDVELRCDPISGHTALYWYRQSLGQGLEFLIYFQGNSAPDKSGLPSDRFSAERTGGSVSTLTIQRTQQEDSAVYLCASSTRTGGLNIQYFGAGTRLSVL.

Notes on this clone: Other DNA sequences from this sample encode an identical CDR3 as well. The chain links TRBV29-1 to TRBJ2-7; D is unclear. This CDR3 is built from 13 residues. V was cut by 7 bases and J by 0 bases, with 13 bases left in between. Germline lookup yields CDR1 SQVTM and CDR2 ANQGSEA. The CDR3 region has the DNA TGCAGCGCTCAGACGCATAGCTCCTACGAGCAGTACTTC. Translating gives CSAQTHSSYEQYF.

The rearrangement joins TRBV5-6 to TRBJ1-6, with D hard to call. The CDR3 is made up of 15 amino acids. V dropped 5 bases and J dropped 5 bases, with 14 bases sitting between them. The V gene's germline CDR1 is SGHDT and CDR2 YYEEEE. The CDR3 nucleotides are TGTGCCAGCAGGCTCCTCACCTTCGATAATTCACCCCTCCACTTT. Translation: CASRLLTFDNSPLHF. Full variable domain (outside the CDR3, taken from reference TRBV5-6 and TRBJ1-6): DAGVTQSPTHLIKTRGQQVTLRCSPKSGHDTVSWYQQALGQGPQFIFQYYEEEERQRGNFPDRFSGHQFPNYSSELNVNALLLGDSALYLCASRLLTFDNSPLHFGNGTRLTVT.

J is TRBJ1-2 and V is TRBV4-2, with a tentative D call TRBD1 (5 bases). Trimming left V 0 bases short and J 4 bases short, with 12 bases between. Germline CDR1 reads LGHNA; CDR2 reads YNFKEQ. The CDR3 has 15 amino acids. This CDR3 is CASSQEGRDGYGYTF. The CDR3 DNA reads as TGTGCCAGCAGCCAAGAGGGCAGGGATGGCTATGGCTACACCTTC.

This clone was picked up one time. The CDR3 nucleotides read TGTGCCAGCAGCCGGGACCTCCTAGGGACGAACACTGAAGCTTTCTTT. Translation: CASSRDLLGTNTEAFF. V is TRBV7-9 and J is TRBJ1-1, with a tentative D call TRBD1 (5 bases). V was shortened by 5 bases and J by 1 base, with 17 bases between the two germline ends. Germline CDR1 SEHNR, CDR2 FQNEAQ (reference sequence). This CDR3 has 16 amino acids.

The chain recombines TRBV5-4 with TRBJ2-5; TRBD2 matches at 8 bases. The junction had 4 bases not matched to a gene; V was cut back by 3 bases and J by 3 bases. Per the germline V gene, CDR1 is SGHNT and CDR2 is YYREEE (reference sequence). The CDR3 length is 14 residues. The CDR3, as DNA: TGTGCCAGCAGCTCGAGCGGGGGCGAAGAGACCCAGTACTTC. The encoded protein is CASSSSGGEETQYF.

This chain connects TRBV27 to TRBJ2-7; possible D gene TRBD2, 7 bases. Germline V gene lookup returns CDR1 MNHEY and CDR2 SMNVEV (reference sequence). The CDR3 totals 15 residues. V lost 2 bases and J lost 0, with 11 bases in between. The CDR3, as DNA: TGTGCCAGCAGTTTACTTCGGGGGGCCTCCTACGAGCAGTACTTC. Protein: CASSLLRGASYEQYF.

The V call is TRBV7-9, the J call TRBJ2-7; D unresolved. Germline CDR1 SEHNR, CDR2 FQNEAQ (reference sequence). CDR3 length: 14 amino acids. With 2 bases removed from V and 2 bases from J, the gap between germline ends came to 10 bases. CDR3 DNA sequence: TGTGCCAGCAGCTTAAAGGGCAACCCCTACGAGCAGTACTTC. Protein: CASSLKGNPYEQYF.

The V and J genes are TRBV5-1 and TRBJ2-7; D is unclear. Germline CDR1 SGHRS, CDR2 YFSETQ. Trimming removed 4 bases from V and 1 base from J, with 15 bases in between. The CDR3 has 15 residues. The CDR3 region has the DNA TGCGCCAGCAGCGAAGGGCACCCCAGGTCCTACGAGCAGTACTTC. Translating it yields CASSEGHPRSYEQYF. The complete variable domain, with remaining parts taken from reference TRBV5-1 and TRBJ2-7, reads KAGVTQTPRYLIKTRGQQVTLSCSPISGHRSVSWYQQTPGQGLQFLFEYFSETQRNKGNFPGRFSGRQFSNSRSEMNVSTLELGDSALYLCASSEGHPRSYEQYFGPGTRLTVT.

The V call is TRBV18, the J call TRBJ1-1; D is ambiguous. CDR1 is KGHSH, CDR2 LQKENI, per germline. The CDR3 contains 14 residues. Trimming left V 2 bases short and J 4 bases short, with 11 bases between. CDR3 nucleotides: TGTGCCAGCTCACCAGGCGTGGCAGGCACTGAAGCTTTCTTT. Encoded protein: CASSPGVAGTEAFF.

The rearrangement joins TRBV6-1 to TRBJ1-5; no firm D call. The ends were cut back, 8 bases at V and 8 bases at J, with 19 bases in the middle. This CDR3 has 14 amino acids. Germline values: CDR1 MNHNS, CDR2 SASEGT. CDR3 residues: CASHDGGGAEPQHF. CDR3 coding DNA: TGTGCCAGCCACGACGGCGGCGGAGCCGAGCCCCAGCATTTT.

This chain connects TRBV7-9 to TRBJ1-1, with unresolved D. CDR1 is SEHNR, CDR2 FQNEAQ, per germline (reference sequence). The V end was cut by 1 base, the J end by 3 bases, with 15 bases between. CDR3 length equals 16 residues. The CDR3 DNA reads TGTGCCAGCAGCTTAGGGAGGTGGACCGGCTACACTGAAGCTTTCTTT. This translates into CASSLGRWTGYTEAFF.

In this sample, this clone turned up a few times. This chain uses TRBV7-8 with TRBJ2-1, with 8 bases that match TRBD1. From germline, CDR1 is SGHVS and CDR2 FQNEAQ. With V trimmed by 0 bases and J by 3 bases, 7 bases remained unmatched. The CDR3 contains 17 residues. The CDR3 DNA sequence: TGTGCCAGCAGCTTAGCTGGGACAGGCATAGACTACAATGAGCAGTTCTTC. Translating it yields CASSLAGTGIDYNEQFF.

This clone was observed a few times. This chain joins TRBV5-1 and TRBJ1-2, with 7 nucleotides matching TRBD1. The germline V gene has CDR1 SGHRS and CDR2 YFSETQ. With 4 bases clipped from V and 2 bases from J, the junction kept 8 bases outside the gene matches. This CDR3 comprises 15 residues. The CDR3 is CASSPQSRGNYGYTF. The CDR3 region has the DNA TGCGCCAGCAGCCCACAATCCAGGGGGAACTATGGCTACACCTTC.

The rearrangement links TRBV15 to TRBJ2-7; the D gene is possibly TRBD1 (6 bases). This CDR3 has 13 residues. V was shortened by 3 bases and J by 6 bases, with 12 bases between the two germline ends. CDR1 LNHNV and CDR2 YYDKDF come from the germline V gene (reference sequence). For the CDR3, the DNA is TGTGCCACCAGCAGGTCCACAGGGAGCGAGCAGTACTTC. Residues: CATSRSTGSEQYF.

The rearrangement uses TRBV5-6 and TRBJ2-3, with 7 bases that match TRBD2. The CDR3 runs to 13 residues. The V segment lost 4 bases and the J segment 13 bases; nucleotides outside the gene matches: 12. Germline V gives CDR1 SGHDT, CDR2 YYEEEE. The CDR3 DNA follows: TGTGCCAGCAGCCCCCCTAGCGGCCTTAGGGAGTATTTT. Translated: CASSPPSGLREYF.

This rearrangement joins TRBV5-6 to TRBJ1-1, with D hard to call. V lost 3 bases and J lost 6, with 21 bases in between. This CDR3 contains 16 residues. The germline V gene encodes CDR1 SGHDT and CDR2 YYEEEE. The DNA of the CDR3 is TGTGCCAGCAGCTCCCTCAACGGATATGAGGAACCTGAAGCTTTCTTT. Encoded protein: CASSSLNGYEEPEAFF.

The V and J genes are TRBV4-3 and TRBJ2-1; 8 bases agree with TRBD1. Germline CDR1 reads LGHNA; CDR2 reads YSLEER. V was clipped by 1 base and J by 2 bases; unmatched bases: 4. The CDR3 totals 16 residues. The CDR3 DNA is TGCGCCAGCAGCCAAGGAACAGGGGGAACCTACAATGAGCAGTTCTTC. Translating gives CASSQGTGGTYNEQFF.

This rearrangement joins TRBV15 to TRBJ1-1; weak D call: TRBD1 (5 bases). Germline CDR1 and CDR2: LNHNV and YYDKDF (reference sequence). Trimming took 5 bases from V and 3 from J, leaving 16 bases between them. The CDR3 is made up of 15 amino acids. The CDR3 reads CATSRDLGFDTEAFF. CDR3 DNA: TGTGCCACCAGCCGGGACTTAGGATTCGACACTGAAGCTTTCTTT.

The V and J genes are TRBV25-1 and TRBJ2-5; D possibly uses TRBD1 or TRBD2 (6 bases each). Germline V CDR1 and CDR2: MGHDK, SYGVNS. V lost 4 bases and J lost 3, with 9 bases in between. The CDR3 loop spans 13 amino acids. The CDR3 sequence is CASSAGAEETQYF. The CDR3 nucleotides read TGTGCCAGCAGTGCGGGGGCCGAAGAGACCCAGTACTTC.

The genes are TRBV30 and TRBJ1-2; D unclear. This CDR3 has 13 residues. Trimming took 0 bases from V and 1 from J, leaving 6 bases between them. In germline, CDR1 is GTSNPN, CDR2 SVGIG (reference sequence). CDR3 DNA sequence: TGTGCCTGGAGTGTTGGTAGTAACTATGGCTACACCTTC. As protein: CAWSVGSNYGYTF.